The 20 T cell receptor beta chains listed next were all sequenced from one sample in a study of early T cells in non-severe SARS-CoV-2 infection. TCRdb redid the calling of the 5' RACE reads with MiXCR, one entry per CDR3 protein. The repertoire holds approximately 84,000 distinct CDR3 sequences, with less than 15% as singletons. Sequenced sample: whole blood. The receptor source for this set is an adult who was a healthcare worker with PCR-confirmed SARS-CoV-2 infection or an uninfected control (not recorded which).

This clonotype has a handful of counts. V is TRBV28 and J is TRBJ1-2, with D uncertain. This CDR3 contains 13 residues. V shed 6 bases and J shed 8 bases, with 16 bases lying between them. CDR1 and CDR2 (germline): MDHEN, SYDVKM. The CDR3 reads CASRDGSLKGYTF. The CDR3 DNA is TGTGCCAGCAGGGACGGAAGCCTGAAAGGCTACACCTTC.

The CDR3 spells CSDKWGENEQFF. The DNA of the CDR3 is TGCAGCGACAAGTGGGGGGAGAATGAGCAGTTCTTC. The chain is built from TRBV29-1 and TRBJ2-1; a possible D gene is TRBD2 (6 bases). This CDR3 region has 12 residues. V dropped 7 bases and J dropped 7 bases, with 14 bases sitting between them. Germline values: CDR1 SQVTM, CDR2 ANQGSEA.

The chain recombines TRBV3-1 with TRBJ2-5, with TRBD2 identical over 7 bases. V lost 0 bases to trimming and J lost 5 bases; unmatched junction nucleotides: 6. CDR3 size: 15 residues. Germline CDR1 LGHDT, CDR2 YNNKEL (reference sequence). The DNA of the CDR3 is TGTGCCAGCAGCCAAGAGATTAGCGGGCATGAGACCCAGTACTTC. Its translation: CASSQEISGHETQYF.

The V call is TRBV20-1, the J call TRBJ2-7; TRBD2 matches at 13 bases. The CDR3 has 14 residues. CDR1 and CDR2 (germline): DFQATT, SNEGSKA (reference sequence). The V gene end was trimmed by 3 bases and the J gene end by 6 bases; junction bases not matched to a gene: 5. CDR3 in amino acids: CSARGTSGTGEQYF. CDR3 bases: TGCAGTGCTAGGGGGACTAGCGGGACTGGCGAGCAGTACTTC.

CDR3 nucleotides: TGCGCCAGCAGCTTGCGAGGGGACACCGGGGAGCTGTTTTTT. This encodes CASSLRGDTGELFF. The chain combines TRBV5-1 with TRBJ2-2; D might be TRBD1 or TRBD2, each matching 5 bases. Deletions cut 1 base from V and 3 bases from J, with 7 bases between. The CDR3 length is 14 residues. Per germline, CDR1 SGHRS and CDR2 YFSETQ.

CDR3 in amino acids: CASSWRYQETQYF. The CDR3 DNA is TGTGCCAGCAGTTGGCGGTACCAAGAGACCCAGTACTTC. The V call is TRBV27, the J call TRBJ2-5; D is ambiguous. Germline CDR1 MNHEY, CDR2 SMNVEV (reference sequence). The V end lost 4 bases, the J end lost 0 bases, and 6 bases lay between the germline ends. The CDR3 has 13 residues.

This clonotype was observed a handful of times. The V gene is TRBV27, the J gene TRBJ2-7, with D perhaps TRBD2 (5 bases). Trimming pared 4 bases from V and 0 bases from J, leaving 13 bases between. Germline V gene sequence: CDR1 MNHEY, CDR2 SMNVEV (reference sequence). The CDR3 runs to 15 residues. CDR3: CASSSRPGSSYEQYF. The CDR3 DNA sequence: TGTGCCAGCAGTTCGCGCCCGGGGAGCTCCTACGAGCAGTACTTC.

The rearrangement uses TRBV2 and TRBJ1-5; D gene uncertain. V was shortened by 4 bases and J by 5 bases, with 15 bases between the two germline ends. CDR1 and CDR2 (germline): SNHLY, FYNNEI. This CDR3 has 15 amino acids. The CDR3 loop reads CASSAEKTAYQPQHF. CDR3 DNA sequence: TGTGCCAGCAGTGCCGAGAAGACGGCCTATCAGCCCCAGCATTTT.

This clonotype was found a few times. V is TRBV7-3 and J is TRBJ2-3; 8 bases map to TRBD2. Germline V gives CDR1 SGHTA, CDR2 FQGTGA. The CDR3 spans 17 residues. J lost 4 bases, V lost 5 bases, and 14 bases had no gene match. The CDR3, as DNA: TGTGCCAGCAGCCTCTTCCAGCGGGGGATGATCGCAGATACGCAGTATTTT. Its protein is CASSLFQRGMIADTQYF.

V usage is TRBV28 and J usage is TRBJ2-3; TRBD2 matches 8 bases. This CDR3 has 14 amino acids. The germline V gene encodes CDR1 MDHEN and CDR2 SYDVKM. Trimming took 6 bases from V and 3 from J; bases not matched to a gene: 5. CDR3: CASRREGPTDTQYF. The CDR3 region has the DNA TGTGCCAGCAGACGGGAGGGCCCAACAGATACGCAGTATTTT.

The chain carries TRBV12-3 or TRBV12-4 and TRBJ1-6; D not certain. The CDR3 length is 13 residues. Trimming cost V 4 bases and J 7 bases, with 8 bases left between them. The CDR3 DNA follows: TGTGCCAGCAGTTGGACGGGGAATTCACCCCTCCACTTT. Translation gives CASSWTGNSPLHF.

This clonotype turned up a few times. The chain uses TRBV28 and TRBJ1-1; the D gene is possibly TRBD1 (6 bases). Trimming shortened V by 11 bases and J by 3 bases, and 13 bases separated the two germline ends. Germline V gene sequence: CDR1 MDHEN, CDR2 SYDVKM. This CDR3 contains 12 residues. The DNA of the CDR3 is TGTGCCTCCGGGACATCGGACACTGAAGCTTTCTTT. It is translated as CASGTSDTEAFF.

This clonotype was seen ten or more times. The CDR3 sequence: CASRFGTGVQETQYF. In DNA form, the CDR3 reads TGCGCCAGCCGATTTGGGACAGGGGTCCAAGAGACCCAGTACTTC. The V and J genes are TRBV5-1 and TRBJ2-5, with TRBD1 matching 10 bases. This CDR3 is 15 amino acids long. J gave up 1 base and V 7 bases, and 7 bases lay outside the gene matches. CDR1 is SGHRS and CDR2 is YFSETQ in the germline V gene.

This clonotype was seen a few times. The chain recombines TRBV28 with TRBJ2-7; 11 nucleotides align to TRBD2. With 4 bases clipped from V and 2 bases from J, the junction kept 16 bases outside the gene matches. CDR1 and CDR2 (germline): MDHEN, SYDVKM. This CDR3 contains 19 residues. The CDR3 nucleotides read TGTGCCAGCAGTTCCCCGGGGACTAGCGGTCCCATAAGGACCTACGAGCAGTACTTC. It yields the protein CASSSPGTSGPIRTYEQYF.

This chain links TRBV25-1 with TRBJ2-7; D is ambiguous. CDR3 size: 14 residues. V lost 1 base, J lost 5 bases, and 12 bases lay in between. CDR1 and CDR2 from the germline V gene are MGHDK and SYGVNS. This chain's CDR3 is CASSEWGVSDEQYF. DNA of the CDR3: TGTGCCAGCAGTGAATGGGGTGTTAGTGACGAGCAGTACTTC.

This chain links TRBV24-1 with TRBJ2-2; TRBD1 matches at 7 bases. The CDR3 loop spans 16 amino acids. Germline V gene data show CDR1 as KGHDR and CDR2 as SFDVKD. Trimming took 3 bases from V and 5 from J; bases not matched to a gene: 8. CDR3 sequence: CATSDNRGTLTGELFF. The CDR3, as DNA: TGTGCCACCAGTGATAACAGGGGTACGCTGACCGGGGAGCTGTTTTTT.

This clonotype was counted ten times or more. The chain combines TRBV3-1 with TRBJ1-6; 8 bases align to TRBD1. V lost 4 bases and J lost 5; bases outside the gene matches: 4. From germline, CDR1 is LGHDT and CDR2 YNNKEL (reference sequence). This CDR3 has 15 amino acids. CDR3 amino acids: CASSRRQGNNSPLHF. Here the CDR3 DNA reads TGTGCCAGCAGCCGACGACAGGGGAATAATTCACCCCTCCACTTT.

This clonotype has more than one count but fewer than ten. This chain connects TRBV6-5 to TRBJ2-6; D not certain. The CDR3 loop spans 13 amino acids. The germline gives CDR1 MNHEY, CDR2 SVGAGI. Trimming left V 6 bases short and J 2 bases short, with 5 bases between. In DNA form, the CDR3 reads TGTGCCAGCAGACTCCCTGGGGCCAACGTCCTGACTTTC. Its translation is CASRLPGANVLTF.

This clonotype was detected only a few times. The V and J genes are TRBV24-1 and TRBJ2-5; 7 positions agree with TRBD2. V shed 5 bases and J 8 bases; nucleotides not matched to a gene: 13. CDR1 is KGHDR, CDR2 SFDVKD, per germline. The CDR3 totals 15 residues. DNA of the CDR3: TGTGCCACCAGTGGTCGTACGGGGGGAGACCGTACCCAGTACTTC. Its protein is CATSGRTGGDRTQYF.

This clonotype showed up just a few times. The genes are TRBV29-1 and TRBJ2-1; 8 nucleotides match TRBD2. CDR3 length: 14 residues. The V segment lost 6 bases and the J segment 4 bases; nucleotides outside the gene matches: 8. CDR1 and CDR2 (germline): SQVTM, ANQGSEA. The CDR3 DNA is TGCAGCGTGGCCCTCAGCGGGAGTTACAATGAGCAGTTCTTC. It specifies CSVALSGSYNEQFF.